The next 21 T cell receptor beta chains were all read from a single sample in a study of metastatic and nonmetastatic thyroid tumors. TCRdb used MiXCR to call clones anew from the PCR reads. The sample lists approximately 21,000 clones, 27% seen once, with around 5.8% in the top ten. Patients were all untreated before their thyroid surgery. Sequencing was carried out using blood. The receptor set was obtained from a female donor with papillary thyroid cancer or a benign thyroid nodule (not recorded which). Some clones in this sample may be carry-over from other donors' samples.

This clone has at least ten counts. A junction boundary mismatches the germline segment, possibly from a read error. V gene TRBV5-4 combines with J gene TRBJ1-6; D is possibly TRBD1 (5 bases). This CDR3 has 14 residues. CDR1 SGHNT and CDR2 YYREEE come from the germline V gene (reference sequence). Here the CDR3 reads CAGSVGTVNSPLHF. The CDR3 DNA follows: TGTGCCGGCAGCGTTGGGACGGTAAATTCACCCCTCCACTTT.

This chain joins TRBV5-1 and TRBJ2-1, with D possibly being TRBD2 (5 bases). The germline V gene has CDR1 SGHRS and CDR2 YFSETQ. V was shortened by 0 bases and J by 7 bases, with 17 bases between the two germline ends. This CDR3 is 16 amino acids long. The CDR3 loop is CASSLGTLQSGNEQFF. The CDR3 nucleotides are TGCGCCAGCAGCTTGGGGACTCTCCAATCGGGGAATGAGCAGTTCTTC.

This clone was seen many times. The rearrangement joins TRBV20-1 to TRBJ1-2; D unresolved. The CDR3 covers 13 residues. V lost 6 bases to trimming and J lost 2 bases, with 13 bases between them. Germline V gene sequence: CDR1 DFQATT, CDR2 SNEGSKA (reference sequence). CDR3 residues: CSASKEANYGYTF. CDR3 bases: TGCAGTGCCTCCAAGGAGGCCAACTATGGCTACACCTTC.

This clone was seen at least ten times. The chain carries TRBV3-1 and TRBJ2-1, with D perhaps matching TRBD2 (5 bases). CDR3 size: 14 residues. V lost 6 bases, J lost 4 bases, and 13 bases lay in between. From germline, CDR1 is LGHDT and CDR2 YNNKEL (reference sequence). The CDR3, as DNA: TGTGCCAGCAGTCCCACGACTATTTACAATGAGCAGTTCTTC. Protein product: CASSPTTIYNEQFF.

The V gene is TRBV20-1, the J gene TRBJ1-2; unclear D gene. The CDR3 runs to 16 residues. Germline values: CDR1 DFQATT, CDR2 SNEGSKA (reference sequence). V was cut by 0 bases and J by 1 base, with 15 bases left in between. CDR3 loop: CSARDQRGQLNYGYTF. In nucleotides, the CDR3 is TGCAGTGCTAGAGATCAGAGAGGCCAGCTTAACTATGGCTACACCTTC.

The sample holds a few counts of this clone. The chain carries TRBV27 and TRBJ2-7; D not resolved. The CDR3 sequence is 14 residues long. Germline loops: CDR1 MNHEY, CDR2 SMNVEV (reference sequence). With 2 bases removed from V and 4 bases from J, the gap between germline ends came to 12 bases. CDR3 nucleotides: TGTGCCAGCAGTTTAGGGCTTGGGGTATACGAGCAGTACTTC. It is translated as CASSLGLGVYEQYF.

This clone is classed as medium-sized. The CDR3 DNA is TGTGCCAGCGGAAAGTCGCCAGGGATTTATAATGGCTACACCTTC. This translates into CASGKSPGIYNGYTF. The V and J genes are TRBV6-1 and TRBJ1-2; possible D gene TRBD1, 5 bases. V lost 8 bases and J lost 6, with 22 bases in between. CDR3 length: 15 residues. Per germline, CDR1 MNHNS and CDR2 SASEGT.

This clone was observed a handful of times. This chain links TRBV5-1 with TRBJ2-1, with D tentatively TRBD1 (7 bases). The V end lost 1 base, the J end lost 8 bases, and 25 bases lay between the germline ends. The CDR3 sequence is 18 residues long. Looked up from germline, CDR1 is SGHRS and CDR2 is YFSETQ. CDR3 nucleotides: TGCGCCAGCAGCTTGTTGGGCGTTGCTCGGGAGCAGGGGGATGAGCAGTTCTTC. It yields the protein CASSLLGVAREQGDEQFF.

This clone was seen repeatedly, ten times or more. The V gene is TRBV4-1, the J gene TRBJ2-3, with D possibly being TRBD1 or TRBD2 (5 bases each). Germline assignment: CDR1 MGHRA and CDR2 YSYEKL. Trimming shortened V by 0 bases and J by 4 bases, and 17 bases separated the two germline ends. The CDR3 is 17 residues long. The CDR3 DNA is TGCGCCAGCAGCCAAGATTGGTACACCAAGGGACCAGATACGCAGTATTTT. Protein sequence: CASSQDWYTKGPDTQYF.

Written as DNA, the CDR3 is TGCAGTGCTAGTCCGACAGGAAGAGGAACCCTCTATGGCTACACCTTC. This encodes CSASPTGRGTLYGYTF. The gene calls are TRBV20-1 and TRBJ1-2, with D possibly being TRBD1 (6 bases). Trimming removed 3 bases from V and 4 bases from J, with 21 bases in between. CDR1 is DFQATT and CDR2 is SNEGSKA in the germline V gene (reference sequence). CDR3 size: 16 residues.

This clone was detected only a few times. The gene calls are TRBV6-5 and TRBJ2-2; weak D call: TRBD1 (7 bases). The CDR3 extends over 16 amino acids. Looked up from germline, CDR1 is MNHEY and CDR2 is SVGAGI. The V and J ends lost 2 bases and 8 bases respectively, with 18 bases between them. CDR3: CASSYGQGGVTGELFF. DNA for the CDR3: TGTGCCAGCAGTTACGGTCAGGGGGGAGTAACAGGGGAGCTGTTTTTT.

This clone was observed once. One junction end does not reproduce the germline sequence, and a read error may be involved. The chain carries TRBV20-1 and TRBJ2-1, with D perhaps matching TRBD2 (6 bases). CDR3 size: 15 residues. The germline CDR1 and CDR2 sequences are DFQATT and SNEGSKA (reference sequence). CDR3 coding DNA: TGCAGTGCTAGGCTAGCGTGGAAAGGCGTCAATGAGCAGCTCTTC. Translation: CSARLAWKGVNEQLF.

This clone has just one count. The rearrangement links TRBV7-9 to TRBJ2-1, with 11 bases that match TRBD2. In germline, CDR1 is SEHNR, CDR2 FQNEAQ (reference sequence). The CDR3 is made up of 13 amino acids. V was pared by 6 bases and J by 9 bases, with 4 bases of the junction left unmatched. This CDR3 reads CASRWLAGGEQFF. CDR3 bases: TGTGCCAGCAGATGGCTAGCGGGGGGTGAGCAGTTCTTC.

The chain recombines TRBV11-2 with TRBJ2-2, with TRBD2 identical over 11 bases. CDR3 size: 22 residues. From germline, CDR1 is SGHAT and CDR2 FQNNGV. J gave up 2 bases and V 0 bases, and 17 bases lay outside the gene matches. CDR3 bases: TGTGCCAGCAGCTTAGATCAGGGAATCCGACCTAGCGGGAGGCTTAACACCGGGGAGCTGTTTTTT. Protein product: CASSLDQGIRPSGRLNTGELFF.

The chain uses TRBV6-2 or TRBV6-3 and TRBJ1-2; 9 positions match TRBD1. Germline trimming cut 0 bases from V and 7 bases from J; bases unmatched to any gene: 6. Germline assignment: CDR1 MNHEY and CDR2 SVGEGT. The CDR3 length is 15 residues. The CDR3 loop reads CASSYSNLQGAGYTF. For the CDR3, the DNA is TGTGCCAGCAGTTACTCAAATTTACAGGGGGCTGGCTACACCTTC.

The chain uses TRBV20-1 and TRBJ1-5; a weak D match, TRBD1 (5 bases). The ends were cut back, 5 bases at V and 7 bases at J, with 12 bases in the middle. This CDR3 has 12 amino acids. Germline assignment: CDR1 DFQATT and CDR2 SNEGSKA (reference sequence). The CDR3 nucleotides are TGCAGTGCTGGAGTTGGGGGACAGCCCCAGCATTTT. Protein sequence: CSAGVGGQPQHF.

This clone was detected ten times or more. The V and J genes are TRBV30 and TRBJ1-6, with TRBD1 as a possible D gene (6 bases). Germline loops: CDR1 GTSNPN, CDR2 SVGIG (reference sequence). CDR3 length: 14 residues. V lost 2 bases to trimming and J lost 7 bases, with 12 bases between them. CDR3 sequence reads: CAWSSGTGNSPLHF. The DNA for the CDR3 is TGTGCCTGGAGTAGCGGAACAGGGAATTCACCCCTCCACTTT.

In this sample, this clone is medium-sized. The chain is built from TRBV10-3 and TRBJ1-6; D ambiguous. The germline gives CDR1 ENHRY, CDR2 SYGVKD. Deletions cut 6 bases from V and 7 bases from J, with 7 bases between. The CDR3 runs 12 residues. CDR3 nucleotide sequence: TGTGCCATCAGCCGGGAAAATTCACCCCTCCACTTT. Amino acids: CAISRENSPLHF.

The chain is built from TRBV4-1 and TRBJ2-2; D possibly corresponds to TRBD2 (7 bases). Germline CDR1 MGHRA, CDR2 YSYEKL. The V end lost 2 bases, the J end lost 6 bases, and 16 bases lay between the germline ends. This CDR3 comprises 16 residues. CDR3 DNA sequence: TGCGCCAGCAGCCAACTGGGAGGGGGGATCGCCGGGGAGCTGTTTTTT. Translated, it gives CASSQLGGGIAGELFF.

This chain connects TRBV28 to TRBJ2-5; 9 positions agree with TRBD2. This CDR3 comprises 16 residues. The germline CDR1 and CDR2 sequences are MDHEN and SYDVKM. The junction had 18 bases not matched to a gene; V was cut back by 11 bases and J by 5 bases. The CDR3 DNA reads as TGTGCCGGCATTTTATTATACGGGACTAGCTGGGAGACCCAGTACTTC. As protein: CAGILLYGTSWETQYF.

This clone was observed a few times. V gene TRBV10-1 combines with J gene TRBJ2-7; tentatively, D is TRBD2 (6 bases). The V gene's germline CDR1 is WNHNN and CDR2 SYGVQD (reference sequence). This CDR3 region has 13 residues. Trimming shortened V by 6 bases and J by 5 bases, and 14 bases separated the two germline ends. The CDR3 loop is CASSFSSADEQYF. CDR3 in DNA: TGCGCCAGCAGCTTCTCTAGCGCGGACGAGCAGTACTTC.